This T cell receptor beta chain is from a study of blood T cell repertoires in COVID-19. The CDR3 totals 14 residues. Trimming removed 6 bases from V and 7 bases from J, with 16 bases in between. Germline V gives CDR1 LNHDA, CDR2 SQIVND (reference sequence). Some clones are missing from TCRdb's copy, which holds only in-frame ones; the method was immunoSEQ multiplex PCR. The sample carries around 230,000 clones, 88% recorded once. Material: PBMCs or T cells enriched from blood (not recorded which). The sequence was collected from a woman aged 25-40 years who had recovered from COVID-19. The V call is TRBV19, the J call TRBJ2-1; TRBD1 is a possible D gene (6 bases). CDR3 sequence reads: CASRTGFSGNEQFF. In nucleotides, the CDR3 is TGTGCCAGTAGAACAGGGTTTTCGGGGAATGAGCAGTTCTTC.